The 21 T cell receptor beta chains reported below all come from one sample, sequenced in a study of post-analysis software for immune sequencing data (dated by TCRdb to between 2014 and 2017). Overall study results and their limits: Patients showed significantly higher frequencies than controls for five TRBV segments, among them TRBV5-6, TRBV5-1 and TRBV20-1.

Their specific antigens are unknown. Library preparation used PCR. Data came from an Illumina HiSeq 2500. To reduce PCR and sequencing biases, unique molecular identifiers were incorporated into the TCR beta cDNA libraries. The public reads were reprocessed in TCRdb via fastp at Q25 and MiXCR, keeping in-frame beta chains. Each entry merges the rows of one CDR3 protein and shows their most common DNA and genes. The sample table shows roughly 800,000 distinct CDR3 sequences, and around 53% are seen once. The top ten clones comprise 4.6% of the sample. Sequences were obtained from blood. The receptors come from a girl aged 10 to 17 with multiple sclerosis.

This sequence joins TRBV5-1 and TRBJ1-2; D unclear. The V end was cut by 7 bases, the J end by 8 bases, with 15 bases between. The germline V gene has CDR1 SGHRS and CDR2 YFSETQ. CDR3 length: 12 amino acids. As DNA, the CDR3 is TGCGCCAGCCGCCAAGAAGGGAAGGGCTACACCTTC. Translation gives CASRQEGKGYTF.

The J gene is TRBJ2-7, the V gene TRBV14; D remains ambiguous. This CDR3 contains 17 residues. The V gene's germline CDR1 is SGHDN and CDR2 FVKESK. V was trimmed by 0 bases and J by 1 base, leaving 16 bases between them. The DNA for the CDR3 is TGTGCCAGCAGCCAAGATAGGGTAACAGCGCCTTCCTACGAGCAGTACTTC. This encodes CASSQDRVTAPSYEQYF.

This clonotype was recorded once. The chain links TRBV7-2 to TRBJ2-3; 9 bases map to TRBD2. The CDR3 sequence is 16 residues long. The trim removed 4 bases at V and 6 bases at J, leaving 11 bases unmatched. CDR1 SGHTA and CDR2 FQGNSA come from the germline V gene. The CDR3 sequence is CASSSTSGTMGDTQYF. DNA of the CDR3: TGTGCCAGCAGCTCGACTAGCGGAACTATGGGGGATACGCAGTATTTT.

V and J are TRBV20-1 and TRBJ2-1; 11 bases are shared with TRBD2. The J call could be wrong; TRBJ2-7 is a better fit for the DNA end. CDR1 is DFQATT and CDR2 is SNEGSKA in the germline V gene (reference sequence). The CDR3 has 14 amino acids. The CDR3 DNA reads TGCAGTGCTCGACTAGCGGGAACCTACTACGAGCAGTACTTC. This translates into CSARLAGTYYEQYF.

Details on this clonotype: Possible read error: a much larger clone is one base away. The rearrangement joins TRBV29-1 to TRBJ2-1, with D tentatively TRBD2 (6 bases). Trimming pared 4 bases from V and 5 bases from J, leaving 12 bases between. The CDR3 covers 13 residues. Germline V CDR1 and CDR2: SQVTM, ANQGSEA. The CDR3 DNA is TGCAGCGTTGGACTGGGGGGACACAATGAGCAGTTCTTC. Translated, it gives CSVGLGGHNEQFF.

The chain is built from TRBV7-9 and TRBJ2-7; possibly TRBD1 for D (6 bases). From germline, CDR1 is SEHNR and CDR2 FQNEAQ (reference sequence). This CDR3 is 14 amino acids long. V dropped 3 bases and J dropped 2 bases, with 11 bases sitting between them. The CDR3 here is CASSFWTEPYEQYF. CDR3 DNA sequence: TGTGCCAGCAGCTTCTGGACAGAGCCCTACGAGCAGTACTTC. Looking up the rest from reference TRBV7-9 and TRBJ2-7 gives the full variable domain: DTGVSQNPRHKITKRGQNVTFRCDPISEHNRLYWYRQTLGQGPEFLTYFQNEAQLEKSRLLSDRFSAERPKGSFSTLEIQRTEQGDSAMYLCASSFWTEPYEQYFGPGTRLTVT.

The DNA of the CDR3 is TGTGCCAGCAGTTTCAAACTACATGGGTTTTCAGATACGCAGTATTTT. This codes for CASSFKLHGFSDTQYF. The chain is built from TRBV12-3 or TRBV12-4 and TRBJ2-3; D gene unclear. CDR3 size: 16 residues. The V and J ends lost 3 bases and 4 bases respectively, with 17 bases between them.

This chain joins TRBV7-3 and TRBJ2-6; the match to TRBD2 covers 8 bases. CDR3 length: 17 amino acids. With 5 bases clipped from V and 0 bases from J, the junction kept 6 bases outside the gene matches. Germline CDR1 SGHTA, CDR2 FQGTGA. CDR3 sequence (DNA): TGTGCCAGCAGCCTCTTAGCGGGGAGCTCTGGGGCCAACGTCCTGACTTTC. Its translation is CASSLLAGSSGANVLTF.

The chain uses TRBV10-2 and TRBJ2-3; the match to TRBD2 covers 10 bases. The V gene end was trimmed by 7 bases and the J gene end by 1 base; junction bases not matched to a gene: 5. CDR1 WSHSY and CDR2 SAAADI come from the germline V gene. CDR3 length equals 15 residues. The CDR3 is CASKSGTSGTDTQYF. The DNA for the CDR3 is TGCGCCAGCAAAAGCGGGACTAGCGGCACAGATACGCAGTATTTT.

This clonotype was seen just once. The V and J genes are TRBV20-1 and TRBJ2-5, with a weak D call TRBD1 (6 bases). Germline V gene data show CDR1 as DFQATT and CDR2 as SNEGSKA (reference sequence). The V and J ends lost 6 bases and 0 bases respectively, with 20 bases between them. The CDR3 contains 16 residues. CDR3 nucleotides: TGCAGTGCCGGACCCGCACAGGGATCGTACCAAGAGACCCAGTACTTC. Its translation is CSAGPAQGSYQETQYF.

J is TRBJ1-2 and V is TRBV27, with D hard to call. V was pared by 1 base and J by 2 bases, with 14 bases between. This CDR3 spans 16 amino acids. Germline V gene data show CDR1 as MNHEY and CDR2 as SMNVEV (reference sequence). In nucleotides, the CDR3 is TGTGCCAGCAGTTTATATTTGGAAGGGAGGAACTATGGCTACACCTTC. This sequence encodes CASSLYLEGRNYGYTF.

This clonotype came up a few times. The CDR3 region is CASSLEGLTQTQYF. Written as DNA, the CDR3 is TGTGCCAGCAGCTTAGAAGGCCTCACCCAGACCCAGTACTTC. The chain joins TRBV7-9 to TRBJ2-5, with D unclear. Trimming pared 1 base from V and 6 bases from J, leaving 12 bases between. CDR3 size: 14 residues. The germline V gene encodes CDR1 SEHNR and CDR2 FQNEAQ (reference sequence).

This clonotype was seen more than once but under ten times. The chain has TRBV29-1 and TRBJ2-6; the match to TRBD1 covers 8 bases. The trim removed 6 bases at V and 0 bases at J, leaving 7 bases unmatched. Germline CDR1 is SQVTM and CDR2 is ANQGSEA. The CDR3 has 16 amino acids. This chain's CDR3 is CSVPGTGSSGANVLTF. The DNA for the CDR3 is TGCAGCGTACCCGGGACAGGTTCCTCTGGGGCCAACGTCCTGACTTTC.

The sample holds a few counts of this clonotype. The rearrangement uses TRBV7-9 and TRBJ1-2; D not certain. The CDR3 is 13 residues long. Germline values: CDR1 SEHNR, CDR2 FQNEAQ (reference sequence). Trimming took off 5 bases at V and 8 bases at J, with 15 bases between the two ends. CDR3 loop: CASSPPGLGGYTF. CDR3 in DNA: TGTGCCAGCAGCCCCCCAGGACTGGGGGGCTACACCTTC.

This rearrangement joins TRBV20-1 to TRBJ2-3; the match to TRBD2 covers 14 bases. Germline CDR1 is DFQATT and CDR2 is SNEGSKA (reference sequence). CDR3 length: 15 residues. Trimming cost V 1 base and J 7 bases; bases outside gene matches: 4. In DNA, the CDR3 is TGCAGTGCTAGAGGGACTAGCGGGAGGAGTAATACGCAGTATTTT. This translates into CSARGTSGRSNTQYF.

This clonotype was recorded a few times. The chain employs TRBV29-1 and TRBJ1-1; maybe TRBD1 (5 bases). Trimming removed 3 bases at V and 0 bases at J, with 11 bases between. Germline CDR1 is SQVTM and CDR2 is ANQGSEA. CDR3 length equals 14 residues. In nucleotides, the CDR3 is TGCAGCGTTGAGCGGGGCCCGATGAACACTGAAGCTTTCTTT. Amino acids: CSVERGPMNTEAFF.

Comments on this clonotype: The junction departs from germline at one end; a sequencing error may be responsible. The gene calls are TRBV4-1 and TRBJ1-2; D call uncertain. The CDR3 runs 13 residues. Germline-derived CDR1 and CDR2 are MGHRA and YSYEKL. For the CDR3, the DNA is TGCGCCAGCAGTCAAGAGTACGGGAGAGGCTACACCTTC. Protein sequence: CASSQEYGRGYTF.

Written as DNA, the CDR3 is TGTGCCAGCAGCTCCGGCGTCGCGTCCTACAATGAGCAGTACTTC. This codes for CASSSGVASYNEQYF. The chain links TRBV7-6 to TRBJ2-1; the D is unclear. The DNA end is more similar to TRBJ2-7, so the J call may be wrong. This CDR3 region has 15 residues. Germline lookup yields CDR1 SGHVS and CDR2 FNYEAQ.

The CDR3 region has the DNA TGCAGTGCTAGAGAGGGGGATCGCGCCTATGAGCAGTTCTTC. Amino acids: CSAREGDRAYEQFF. The chain uses TRBV20-1 and TRBJ2-1, with D perhaps given as TRBD1 or TRBD2 (5 bases each). Trimming pared 0 bases from V and 8 bases from J, leaving 14 bases between. In germline, CDR1 is DFQATT, CDR2 SNEGSKA (reference sequence). CDR3 size: 14 residues.

This clonotype was seen more than once but under ten times. The chain has TRBV5-1 and TRBJ1-2; 7 nucleotides agree with TRBD1. Germline CDR1 is SGHRS and CDR2 is YFSETQ. J was trimmed by 7 bases and V by 1 base; bases with no gene match: 1. CDR3 length equals 12 residues. The CDR3 here is CASSLNRGGYTF. The CDR3 DNA is TGCGCCAGCAGCTTGAACAGGGGTGGCTACACCTTC.

CDR3 residues: CASSYSGSAGVRNQPQHF. CDR3 sequence (DNA): TGTGCCAGCAGTTACTCGGGAAGTGCAGGGGTGCGGAATCAGCCCCAGCATTTT. V usage is TRBV6-5 and J usage is TRBJ1-5, with TRBD1 as a possible D gene (6 bases). Germline V lookup: CDR1 MNHEY, CDR2 SVGAGI. CDR3 length equals 18 residues. V gave up 0 bases and J gave up 4 bases, with 19 bases separating them.